The rows below give T cell receptor beta chains drawn from one sample of a study of blood T cell repertoires in COVID-19. Sequencing was performed with immunoSEQ multiplex PCR; in TCRdb, only in-frame clones are kept and a portion is missing. The repertoire includes about 75,000 clones, roughly 70% of them detected once, and 2.5% to 3% sits in the top ten. The sequenced sample was peripheral blood. These receptors originate from a human donor with acute or convalescent COVID-19. The donor label of this sample is uncertain. CDR3s include the opening cysteine and the closing phenylalanine or tryptophan. The order of the fields is J gene, clone size, CDR3 length, D gene, V gene, CDR3 DNA, CDR3 protein. D genes are given only for firm matches. A row's size may be missing; if present it is once, few, many or a size class.

J gene: TRBJ1-5; clone size: few; CDR3 length: 14; D gene: -; V gene: TRBV6-6; CDR3 DNA: TGTGCCAGCAGTAACCAGGGGAGGGGTCAGCCCCAGCATTTT; CDR3 protein: CASSNQGRGQPQHF
J gene: TRBJ2-3; clone size: -; CDR3 length: 15; D gene: TRBD2; V gene: TRBV6-5; CDR3 DNA: TGTGCCAGCAGCAGTAGCGGGGGGCACACAGATACGCAGTATTTT; CDR3 protein: CASSSSGGHTDTQYF
J gene: TRBJ1-2; clone size: -; CDR3 length: 18; D gene: TRBD1; V gene: TRBV28; CDR3 DNA: TGTGCCAGCAGTTCCCCCGGGACAGTGACACTTGCTAACTATGGCTACACCTTC; CDR3 protein: CASSSPGTVTLANYGYTF
J gene: TRBJ1-4; clone size: -; CDR3 length: 17; D gene: TRBD1; V gene: TRBV28; CDR3 DNA: TGTGCCAGCAGTTTGCCGGGACAGGGCTCAACTAATGAAAAACTGTTTTTT; CDR3 protein: CASSLPGQGSTNEKLFF
J gene: TRBJ1-5; clone size: -; CDR3 length: 11; D gene: -; V gene: TRBV20-1; CDR3 DNA: TGCAGTGCTAGGGCGGGACAGCCCCAGCATTTT; CDR3 protein: CSARAGQPQHF
J gene: TRBJ1-2; clone size: -; CDR3 length: 14; D gene: -; V gene: TRBV19; CDR3 DNA: TGTGCCAGTAGTATTCGGGAGGTTGACTATGGCTACACCTTC; CDR3 protein: CASSIREVDYGYTF
J gene: TRBJ2-1; clone size: -; CDR3 length: 16; D gene: -; V gene: TRBV5-1; CDR3 DNA: TGCGCCAGCAGCGGAATGACCGGGACTGAGGGGAATGAGCAGTTCTTC; CDR3 protein: CASSGMTGTEGNEQFF
J gene: TRBJ2-1; clone size: -; CDR3 length: 14; D gene: TRBD1; V gene: TRBV12-5; CDR3 DNA: TGTGCTAGTGGCCCTTTTGGACAGGGGGATGAGCAGTTCTTC; CDR3 protein: CASGPFGQGDEQFF
J gene: TRBJ2-2; clone size: -; CDR3 length: 17; D gene: TRBD2; V gene: TRBV9; CDR3 DNA: TGTGCCAGCAGCGTAGCCAGCGGGAGGACGAACACCGGGGAGCTGTTTTTT; CDR3 protein: CASSVASGRTNTGELFF
J gene: TRBJ2-5; clone size: -; CDR3 length: 16; D gene: -; V gene: TRBV24-1; CDR3 DNA: TGTGCCACCAGGAGGAAGGCAGCTAATCATCAAGAGACCCAGTACTTC; CDR3 protein: CATRRKAANHQETQYF
J gene: TRBJ1-5; clone size: -; CDR3 length: 12; D gene: -; V gene: TRBV7-2; CDR3 DNA: TGTGCCAGCAGCTTAGAACTTCAGCCCCAGCATTTT; CDR3 protein: CASSLELQPQHF
J gene: TRBJ2-3; clone size: -; CDR3 length: 16; D gene: -; V gene: TRBV6-2/TRBV6-3; CDR3 DNA: TGTGCCAGCAGTTACCCACGGGGGAGGAACACAGATACGCAGTATTTT; CDR3 protein: CASSYPRGRNTDTQYF
J gene: TRBJ2-1; clone size: -; CDR3 length: 15; D gene: TRBD2; V gene: TRBV28; CDR3 DNA: TGTGCCAGCAGTCCCGGGGGGGCCGTTTACAATGAGCAGTTCTTC; CDR3 protein: CASSPGGAVYNEQFF
J gene: TRBJ2-3; clone size: -; CDR3 length: 14; D gene: TRBD2; V gene: TRBV10-2; CDR3 DNA: TGCGCCAGCAGTGAGTCCCTTCAGCGGGGGGAGCAGTATTTT; CDR3 protein: CASSESLQRGEQYF
J gene: TRBJ1-1; clone size: few; CDR3 length: 15; D gene: -; V gene: TRBV10-3; CDR3 DNA: TGTGCCATCAGTGAGTCGAATGGGGGGGCCACTGAAGCTTTCTTT; CDR3 protein: CAISESNGGATEAFF
J gene: TRBJ1-5; clone size: -; CDR3 length: 15; D gene: TRBD1; V gene: TRBV18; CDR3 DNA: TGTGCCAGCTCACCTGGGACAGTTAGCAATCAGCCCCAGCATTTT; CDR3 protein: CASSPGTVSNQPQHF
J gene: TRBJ1-2; clone size: -; CDR3 length: 13; D gene: -; V gene: TRBV7-9; CDR3 DNA: TGTGCCAGCAGCAGTGACACTTCTCATGGCTACACCTTC; CDR3 protein: CASSSDTSHGYTF